The rows below give T cell receptor beta chains drawn from one sample of a study of blood T cell repertoires in COVID-19. Method: immunoSEQ multiplex PCR; TCRdb's copy keeps in-frame clones and lacks some. This repertoire shows over 450,000 clones, roughly 89% found once; its top ten account for roughly 0.9%. Sequenced sample: peripheral blood. The receptors here all came from a man aged 18-30 years with COVID-19, enrolled during active disease. CDR3s include the opening cysteine and the closing phenylalanine or tryptophan. D genes are given only for firm matches. Only some rows state a clone size, as once, few, many or a class for expanded clones.

TRBD1	NA	TRBV7-8	TRBJ2-1	TGTGCCAGCAGCTTATTGGGCAGGGGGCGCCGGCTTGAGCAGTTCTTC	CASSLLGRGRRLEQFF
TRBD1	NA	TRBV10-3	TRBJ2-7	TGTGCCATCAGTGAGGGGACAGGGAGAACCTACGAGCAGTACTTC	CAISEGTGRTYEQYF
TRBD2	once	TRBV3-1/TRBV3-2	TRBJ2-5	TGTGCCAGCAGTCCTAGCGGGGGGGCGCGAGAGACCCAGTACTTC	CASSPSGGARETQYF
NA	NA	TRBV24-1	TRBJ2-1	TGTGCCACCAGTGATTTCCGTGACCGCGGTGGCGATGAGCAGTTCTTC	CATSDFRDRGGDEQFF
TRBD1	NA	TRBV5-4	TRBJ2-7	TGTGCCAGCAGCTTGGGACAGGGATTGACCTACGAGCAGTACTTC	CASSLGQGLTYEQYF
NA	NA	TRBV5-1	TRBJ1-1	TGCGCCAGCAGCTTAGGGCGGGCGAACACTGAAGCTTTCTTT	CASSLGRANTEAFF
NA	NA	TRBV9	TRBJ2-3	TGTGCCAGCAGCTCCGGACAGACGAGCACAGATACGCAGTATTTT	CASSSGQTSTDTQYF
NA	NA	TRBV6-5	TRBJ1-2	TGTGCCAGCACAACGGGGGGCTATGGCTACACCTTC	CASTTGGYGYTF
NA	NA	TRBV30	TRBJ1-5	TGTGCCTGGAGTGTAAGAGGGAAGGGCAATCAGCCCCAGCATTTT	CAWSVRGKGNQPQHF
TRBD2	NA	TRBV5-6	TRBJ2-7	TGTGCCAGCAGCTCGGGACTACACAGATCCAACGAGCAGTACTTC	CASSSGLHRSNEQYF
TRBD1	NA	TRBV5-6	TRBJ1-2	TGTGCCAGCAGCTTCAACCCCGCGACAGGGGGCGGGTATGGCTACACCTTC	CASSFNPATGGGYGYTF
NA	NA	TRBV7-6	TRBJ2-2	TGTGCCAGCAGCTTAGCTGTTAGTACGGCCGGGGAGCTGTTTTTT	CASSLAVSTAGELFF
TRBD1	NA	TRBV11-3	TRBJ1-4	TGTGCCAGCAGCTCAAGGACAGGGGGAGAGGAAAAACTGTTTTTT	CASSSRTGGEEKLFF
NA	NA	TRBV27	TRBJ2-5	TGTGCCAGCAGTTTAGGTGCAGGGGCAGAGACCCAGTACTTC	CASSLGAGAETQYF
NA	NA	TRBV2	TRBJ1-2	TGTGCCAGCAGTACGAGCCCGGGGGGCTACACCTTC	CASSTSPGGYTF
TRBD1	NA	TRBV5-6	TRBJ1-4	TGTGCCAGCAGCTTGCGGACAGGCGATGAAAAACTGTTTTTT	CASSLRTGDEKLFF
NA	NA	TRBV15	TRBJ1-1	TGTGCCACCAGCACAACACGGAACACTGAAGCTTTCTTT	CATSTTRNTEAFF
TRBD2	NA	TRBV13	TRBJ2-5	TGTGCCAGCTTTACGCGACTAGCGGAAGAGACCCAGTACTTC	CASFTRLAEETQYF
NA	NA	TRBV3-1/TRBV3-2	TRBJ2-3	TGTGCCAGCAGCCAAGACAGGGTCGGGACAGATACGCAGTATTTT	CASSQDRVGTDTQYF
NA	NA	TRBV4-1	TRBJ2-3	TGCGCCAGCAGCCCTCTCCAGAGCACAGATACGCAGTATTTT	CASSPLQSTDTQYF
NA	NA	TRBV11-3	TRBJ2-3	TGTGCCAGCAGCTTACGCACGGGAGTAATGGTGGATACGCAGTATTTT	CASSLRTGVMVDTQYF
TRBD1	NA	TRBV5-1	TRBJ1-5	TGCGCCAGCAGCTTGGACAGGGGAAGTCAGCCCCAGCATTTT	CASSLDRGSQPQHF
NA	NA	TRBV5-1	TRBJ2-6	TGCGCCAGCACCTTCTCCCTGGACAGCTACTCTGGGGCCAACGTCCTGACTTTC	CASTFSLDSYSGANVLTF
NA	NA	TRBV28	TRBJ2-7	TGTGCCAGCGATTTCAAATCGGACGAGCAGTACTTC	CASDFKSDEQYF
NA	NA	TRBV3-1/TRBV3-2	TRBJ1-6	TGTGCCAGCAGTCATAGTAGTATTTCTTATAATTCACCCCTCCACTTT	CASSHSSISYNSPLHF
TRBD1	NA	TRBV19	TRBJ2-2	TGTGCCAGTACCATCCCCGGGACAGGGTACACCGGGGAGCTGTTTTTT	CASTIPGTGYTGELFF
NA	few	TRBV4-1	TRBJ1-5	TGCGCCAGCAGCCAAGTGTGGCAGGGTGATCAGCCCCAGCATTTT	CASSQVWQGDQPQHF
NA	NA	TRBV4-1	TRBJ2-1	TGCGCCAGCAGCCAAAGTAGCACCTCCTACAATGAGCAGTTCTTC	CASSQSSTSYNEQFF
NA	NA	TRBV11-2	TRBJ2-1	TGTGCCAGCAGCTTAGAATCGCGGCCCGCCAATGAGCAGTTCTTC	CASSLESRPANEQFF
TRBD1	NA	TRBV19	TRBJ2-3	TGTGCCAGTAGTAGGGACAGTTTCACAGATACGCAGTATTTT	CASSRDSFTDTQYF
NA	NA	TRBV18	TRBJ1-1	TGTGCCAGCTCACCCATCAGGGACACAGACACTGAAGCTTTCTTT	CASSPIRDTDTEAFF
TRBD1	NA	TRBV19	TRBJ2-1	TGTGCCAGTAGTATAGGGACAGGGCACCCTTCCTACAATGAGCAGTTCTTC	CASSIGTGHPSYNEQFF
TRBD2	NA	TRBV15	TRBJ2-7	TGTGCCACCAGCAAGGGACTAGCGGGAGAGGGTGAGCAGTACTTC	CATSKGLAGEGEQYF
TRBD2	NA	TRBV5-1	TRBJ2-7	TGCGCCAGCAGCTTGGCTAGCGGGAGGTACGAGCAGTACTTC	CASSLASGRYEQYF
NA	NA	TRBV19	TRBJ2-3	TGTGCCAGTAGTATGCCCAAGGGGGGGACAGATACGCAGTATTTT	CASSMPKGGTDTQYF
NA	NA	TRBV24-1	TRBJ2-2	TGTGCCACCAGTGGACAGGGAGGTCTGGGCGGGGAGCTGTTTTTT	CATSGQGGLGGELFF
NA	NA	TRBV11-2	TRBJ1-6	TGTGCCAGCAGCTTTATAGGAGGGGCGACCTCCAATTCACCCCTCCACTTT	CASSFIGGATSNSPLHF